A single sample is the source of the 21 T cell receptor beta chains below, sequenced in a study of T cell responses to AZD1222 COVID-19 vaccine. Assay used: immunoSEQ multiplex PCR; TCRdb lists only in-frame clones, some missing. The profile covers 120,000 or so clones, with 93% appearing a single time and approximately 5% taken by the ten largest. The specimen comprised peripheral blood, sampled 28 days after the second AZD1222 dose. The source of these receptors is an adult who received the AZD1222 COVID-19 vaccine.

V usage is TRBV19 and J usage is TRBJ2-3, with 9 bases that match TRBD2. CDR3 length: 14 amino acids. With V trimmed by 11 bases and J by 7 bases, 13 bases remained unmatched. Germline V CDR1 and CDR2: LNHDA, SQIVND (reference sequence). CDR3: CASGGGRAPNTQYF. In DNA form, the CDR3 reads TGTGCCTCCGGGGGCGGGAGGGCCCCAAATACGCAGTATTTT.

This chain links TRBV5-5 with TRBJ1-4; no firm D call. Germline CDR1 is SGHKS and CDR2 is YYEKEE (reference sequence). Trimming shortened V by 0 bases and J by 4 bases, and 4 bases separated the two germline ends. The CDR3 covers 13 residues. The CDR3 loop is CASSLGINEKLFF. In nucleotides, the CDR3 is TGTGCCAGCAGCTTGGGAATTAATGAAAAACTGTTTTTT.

The chain couples TRBV27 to TRBJ1-6; 7 bases are shared with TRBD1. Germline assignment: CDR1 MNHEY and CDR2 SMNVEV (reference sequence). V was pared by 5 bases and J by 6 bases, with 10 bases of the junction left unmatched. This CDR3 spans 16 amino acids. The chain's CDR3 is CASSQRQGIGNSPLHF. The CDR3, as DNA: TGTGCCAGCAGTCAAAGACAGGGAATCGGTAATTCACCCCTCCACTTT.

This clone turned up a few times. The rearrangement joins TRBV29-1 to TRBJ2-6; D not certain. The CDR3 runs 11 residues. Germline values: CDR1 SQVTM, CDR2 ANQGSEA. V was pared by 5 bases and J by 5 bases, with 4 bases between. The DNA of the CDR3 is TGCAGCGTTTGGTGGGCCAACGTCCTGACTTTC. Its translation: CSVWWANVLTF.

This clone turned up a few times. The chain links TRBV7-9 to TRBJ2-7, with D uncertain. Between the trimmed V and J ends, which lost 4 bases and 5 bases, there was a span of 6 bases. Germline loops: CDR1 SEHNR, CDR2 FQNEAQ (reference sequence). The CDR3 consists of 11 residues. CDR3 DNA: TGTGCCAGCAGCTCCATGAACGAGCAGTACTTC. This codes for CASSSMNEQYF.

This chain joins TRBV5-1 and TRBJ1-6, with 11 bases that match TRBD1. Germline CDR1 SGHRS, CDR2 YFSETQ. J gave up 6 bases and V 0 bases, and 23 bases lay outside the gene matches. The CDR3 is made up of 23 amino acids. This CDR3 reads CASSLAGNRWTGGSWDLNSPLHF. CDR3 bases: TGCGCCAGCAGCTTGGCCGGAAATCGGTGGACAGGGGGCAGTTGGGATCTTAATTCACCCCTCCACTTT. Full variable domain (remainder filled in from reference TRBV5-1 and TRBJ1-6): KAGVTQTPRYLIKTRGQQVTLSCSPISGHRSVSWYQQTPGQGLQFLFEYFSETQRNKGNFPGRFSGRQFSNSRSEMNVSTLELGDSALYLCASSLAGNRWTGGSWDLNSPLHFGNGTRLTVT.

This clone was picked up one time. The CDR3 protein is CASSEMGPLNTEAFF. Here the CDR3 DNA reads TGTGCCAGCAGTGAAATGGGGCCTTTGAACACTGAAGCTTTCTTT. The gene calls are TRBV2 and TRBJ1-1; maybe TRBD1 (5 bases). Deletions cut 2 bases from V and 0 bases from J, with 10 bases between. Looked up from germline, CDR1 is SNHLY and CDR2 is FYNNEI. The CDR3 is 15 amino acids. The full variable domain, in which reference TRBV2 and TRBJ1-1 provide the parts outside the CDR3, is EPEVTQTPSHQVTQMGQEVILRCVPISNHLYFYWYRQILGQKVEFLVSFYNNEISEKSEIFDDQFSVERPDGSNFTLKIRSTKLEDSAMYFCASSEMGPLNTEAFFGQGTRLTVV.

The rearrangement links TRBV20-1 to TRBJ2-1; no reliable D call. V lost 6 bases to trimming and J lost 9 bases, with 12 bases between them. The germline gives CDR1 DFQATT, CDR2 SNEGSKA (reference sequence). CDR3 size: 11 residues. Written as DNA, the CDR3 is TGCAGTGCGGGCCCCCTATTTGAGCAGTTCTTC. Amino acid sequence: CSAGPLFEQFF.

This CDR3 is CASSIRTGVGANVLTF. Here the CDR3 DNA reads TGCGCCAGCAGCATTCGGACAGGGGTAGGGGCCAACGTCCTGACTTTC. The chain carries TRBV5-1 and TRBJ2-6, with 9 nucleotides matching TRBD1. CDR3 length: 16 amino acids. V lost 4 bases to trimming and J lost 4 bases; unmatched junction nucleotides: 6. CDR1 SGHRS and CDR2 YFSETQ come from the germline V gene.

The V and J genes are TRBV19 and TRBJ2-2, with D possibly being TRBD2 (5 bases). V lost 3 bases to trimming and J lost 1 base, with 6 bases between them. This CDR3 spans 14 amino acids. Germline assignment: CDR1 LNHDA and CDR2 SQIVND (reference sequence). The CDR3 DNA reads as TGTGCCAGTAGTATCAGCGGGAACACCGGGGAGCTGTTTTTT. Translated: CASSISGNTGELFF.

The gene calls are TRBV3-1 (or the pseudogene TRBV3-2) and TRBJ1-2, with a weak D call TRBD1 (5 bases). CDR3 length: 14 residues. V dropped 1 base and J dropped 1 base, with 7 bases sitting between them. Germline V gene sequence: CDR1 LGHDT, CDR2 YNNKEL (reference sequence). The CDR3 coding sequence is TGTGCCAGCAGCCAAGCAGGGAGTAACTATGGCTACACCTTC. Translation gives CASSQAGSNYGYTF.

This clone was found once. The V and J genes are TRBV19 and TRBJ1-1; D gene ambiguous. This CDR3 spans 13 amino acids. The V gene's germline CDR1 is LNHDA and CDR2 SQIVND (reference sequence). V lost 6 bases to trimming and J lost 2 bases, with 10 bases between them. Here the CDR3 DNA reads TGTGCCAGTAGGGTTCTTGGAAACACTGAAGCTTTCTTT. Protein: CASRVLGNTEAFF.

V is TRBV5-1 and J is TRBJ1-1; 8 bases align to TRBD1. Trimming cost V 0 bases and J 5 bases; bases outside gene matches: 6. The CDR3 totals 15 residues. Germline V gene data show CDR1 as SGHRS and CDR2 as YFSETQ. The CDR3 DNA reads TGCGCCAGCAGCTTGGGATGGACAGGGAGGACTGAAGCTTTCTTT. It yields the protein CASSLGWTGRTEAFF. Combining the CDR3 with reference TRBV5-1 and TRBJ1-1 gives the whole variable domain KAGVTQTPRYLIKTRGQQVTLSCSPISGHRSVSWYQQTPGQGLQFLFEYFSETQRNKGNFPGRFSGRQFSNSRSEMNVSTLELGDSALYLCASSLGWTGRTEAFFGQGTRLTVV.

This chain joins TRBV28 and TRBJ1-1; D possibly corresponds to TRBD1 (5 bases). This CDR3 is 15 amino acids long. Per germline, CDR1 MDHEN and CDR2 SYDVKM. V lost 10 bases, J lost 1 base, and 19 bases lay in between. CDR3 sequence: CATLGSGEGNTEAFF. The CDR3 DNA is TGTGCCACCCTCGGGTCGGGGGAAGGGAACACTGAAGCTTTCTTT. Based on the CDR3 plus reference TRBV28 and TRBJ1-1, the full variable domain is DVKVTQSSRYLVKRTGEKVFLECVQDMDHENMFWYRQDPGLGLRLIYFSYDVKMKEKGDIPEGYSVSREKKERFSLILESASTNQTSMYLCATLGSGEGNTEAFFGQGTRLTVV.

J is TRBJ2-3 and V is TRBV7-6; possibly TRBD1 or TRBD2 for D (7 bases each). CDR1 is SGHVS, CDR2 FNYEAQ, per germline. This CDR3 has 15 residues. V gave up 5 bases and J gave up 2 bases, with 14 bases separating them. The CDR3 sequence: CASSSQGGYTDTQYF. The CDR3 DNA reads as TGTGCCAGCAGCAGTCAGGGGGGGTACACAGATACGCAGTATTTT.

The chain has TRBV5-1 and TRBJ1-4, with 7 bases lining up with TRBD1. Unmatched junction bases numbered 5, after V lost 6 bases and J lost 3 bases. Germline CDR1 is SGHRS and CDR2 is YFSETQ. The CDR3 loop spans 14 amino acids. The DNA of the CDR3 is TGCGCCAGCACCCTAGGGACAGCTAATGAAAAACTGTTTTTT. Protein: CASTLGTANEKLFF.

This clone was observed a single time. This chain connects TRBV19 to TRBJ1-2; D perhaps matches TRBD1 (6 bases). Trimming pared 3 bases from V and 5 bases from J, leaving 13 bases between. Germline values: CDR1 LNHDA, CDR2 SQIVND (reference sequence). The CDR3 is 14 amino acids. Written as DNA, the CDR3 is TGTGCCAGTAGTATTTTGCAGGGGAGGTATGGCTACACCTTC. This encodes CASSILQGRYGYTF.

The genes are TRBV25-1 and TRBJ2-7, with 10 bases lining up with TRBD1. Looked up from germline, CDR1 is MGHDK and CDR2 is SYGVNS. V gave up 6 bases and J gave up 4 bases; unmatched junction bases: 6. The CDR3 sequence is 14 residues long. As DNA, the CDR3 is TGTGCCAGCAGGAAGACAGGGGGCCTTTACGAGCAGTACTTC. Protein sequence: CASRKTGGLYEQYF.

The chain combines TRBV3-1 (or the pseudogene TRBV3-2) with TRBJ1-6; D unclear. Germline CDR1 is LGHDT and CDR2 is YNNKEL (reference sequence). The CDR3 has 14 residues. With 4 bases removed from V and 7 bases from J, the gap between germline ends came to 11 bases. CDR3 loop: CASSLGFTNSPLHF. CDR3 DNA sequence: TGTGCCAGCAGCCTGGGATTTACAAATTCACCCCTCCACTTT.

The V call is TRBV7-2, the J call TRBJ2-3; TRBD2 might be the D (5 bases). Germline CDR1 is SGHTA and CDR2 is FQGNSA. Trimming stripped 5 bases from V and 8 bases from J, with 11 bases between. This CDR3 has 12 amino acids. In DNA, the CDR3 is TGTGCCAGCAGCCCCTATGGAGGTACGCAGTATTTT. As protein: CASSPYGGTQYF. Variable domain in full (rest from reference TRBV7-2 and TRBJ2-3): GAGVSQSPSNKVTEKGKDVELRCDPISGHTALYWYRQSLGQGLEFLIYFQGNSAPDKSGLPSDRFSAERTGGSVSTLTIQRTQQEDSAVYLCASSPYGGTQYFGPGTRLTVL.

The gene calls are TRBV12-5 and TRBJ1-5; D gene unclear. The ends were cut back, 2 bases at V and 7 bases at J, with 9 bases in the middle. Germline V gene lookup returns CDR1 LGHNT and CDR2 FRNRAP. The CDR3 is 13 residues long. CDR3: CASGLITDQPQHF. The CDR3 region has the DNA TGTGCTAGTGGTTTGATCACAGACCAGCCCCAGCATTTT.